These T cell receptor beta chains were read from a single sample in a study of T cell responses to AZD1222 COVID-19 vaccine. The table came from immunoSEQ multiplex PCR; TCRdb's copy has only in-frame clones and leaves some out. The profile shows more than 95,000 clones, nearly 95% of them singletons. Sequenced material: peripheral blood, taken on day 0 of AZD1222 vaccination. All receptors come from an adult in good health. The CDR3 runs from the conserved cysteine through the conserved F or W. A D gene is named only where the DNA matches it firmly. Clone size is given for some rows only: seen once, a few or many times, or a class if the clone is expanded.

CDR3: CASSLQGSDTEAFF
DNA: TGCGCCAGCAGCTTGCAGGGATCCGACACTGAAGCTTTCTTT
V: TRBV5-1
size: -
D: -
length: 14
J: TRBJ1-1

CDR3: CASNSETTEAFF
DNA: TGTGCCAGCAATTCAGAGACCACTGAAGCTTTCTTT
V: TRBV2
size: -
D: -
length: 12
J: TRBJ1-1

CDR3: CASSPERAGTGVYEQYF
DNA: TGTGCCAGCAGCCCTGAGAGGGCCGGGACAGGGGTGTACGAGCAGTACTTC
V: TRBV21-1
size: once
D: -
length: 17
J: TRBJ2-7

CDR3: CASSLAGGTYKGEQFF
DNA: TGTGCCAGCAGCCTAGCGGGAGGTACTTATAAGGGAGAGCAGTTCTTC
V: TRBV11-3
size: -
D: TRBD2
length: 16
J: TRBJ2-1

CDR3: CASSSPGVGAFF
DNA: TGTGCCAGTAGTTCGCCAGGGGTCGGGGCTTTCTTT
V: TRBV19
size: -
D: -
length: 12
J: TRBJ1-1

CDR3: CASSLDMGQETQYF
DNA: TGTGCCAGCAGCTTAGATATGGGCCAAGAGACCCAGTACTTC
V: TRBV11-2
size: -
D: -
length: 14
J: TRBJ2-5

CDR3: CASSPGQGVWGYTF
DNA: TGTGCCAGCAGTCCCGGACAGGGAGTTTGGGGCTACACCTTC
V: TRBV27
size: -
D: TRBD1
length: 14
J: TRBJ1-2

CDR3: CASTRQTYSNQPQHF
DNA: TGTGCCAGTACGAGGCAGACATATAGCAATCAGCCCCAGCATTTT
V: TRBV19
size: -
D: -
length: 15
J: TRBJ1-5

CDR3: CASSLGSAPLHF
DNA: TGTGCCAGCAGCTTGGGTTCGGCACCCCTCCACTTT
V: TRBV7-9
size: -
D: -
length: 12
J: TRBJ1-6

CDR3: CASSWSLPAQYF
DNA: TGTGCCAGCAGTTGGTCCCTCCCGGCCCAGTACTTC
V: TRBV28
size: -
D: -
length: 12
J: TRBJ2-5

CDR3: CASQPGVDRTGELFF
DNA: TGTGCCAGCCAACCCGGGGTGGATAGAACCGGGGAGCTGTTTTTT
V: TRBV18
size: once
D: -
length: 15
J: TRBJ2-2

CDR3: CASSLGGSGETQYF
DNA: TGTGCCAGCAGTCTTGGCGGGAGCGGAGAGACCCAGTACTTC
V: TRBV28
size: -
D: TRBD2
length: 14
J: TRBJ2-5

CDR3: CASSWDGLEAFF
DNA: TGTGCCAGCAGTTGGGACGGGCTTGAAGCTTTCTTT
V: TRBV6-2/TRBV6-3
size: -
D: -
length: 12
J: TRBJ1-1

CDR3: CASSPRDGSYNEQFF
DNA: TGTGCCAGCAGCCCCCGGGACGGTTCCTACAATGAGCAGTTCTTC
V: TRBV7-3
size: -
D: -
length: 15
J: TRBJ2-1

CDR3: CASSQDATGQETQYF
DNA: TGCGCCAGCAGCCAAGATGCGACGGGTCAAGAGACCCAGTACTTC
V: TRBV4-1
size: -
D: -
length: 15
J: TRBJ2-5

CDR3: CASSLASGNEQYF
DNA: TGCGCCAGCAGCTTGGCGTCAGGGAACGAGCAGTACTTC
V: TRBV5-1
size: -
D: -
length: 13
J: TRBJ2-7

CDR3: CASSEGTSGRMSTVEQFF
DNA: TGTGCCAGCAGCGAGGGGACTAGCGGGAGAATGAGTACCGTTGAGCAGTTCTTC
V: TRBV9
size: -
D: TRBD2
length: 18
J: TRBJ2-1

CDR3: CASSSPTGQDTQYF
DNA: TGTGCCAGCAGTTCCCCGACAGGGCAAGATACGCAGTATTTT
V: TRBV27
size: -
D: TRBD1
length: 14
J: TRBJ2-3

CDR3: CASSHQDREAPTRRVHEQYF
DNA: TGCGCCAGCAGTCATCAGGACAGAGAGGCCCCAACACGCCGAGTCCACGAGCAGTACTTC
V: TRBV23-1
size: -
D: -
length: 20
J: TRBJ2-7

CDR3: CASSLGVGPNQPQHF
DNA: TGTGCCAGCAGCTTAGGTGTGGGTCCCAATCAGCCCCAGCATTTT
V: TRBV7-8
size: -
D: -
length: 15
J: TRBJ1-5

CDR3: CASGPASTDTQYF
DNA: TGTGCCAGCGGGCCCGCTAGCACAGATACGCAGTATTTT
V: TRBV7-9
size: -
D: -
length: 13
J: TRBJ2-3

CDR3: CASRSAGNEQFF
DNA: TGTGCCAGCAGAAGTGCGGGGAATGAGCAGTTCTTC
V: TRBV12-3/TRBV12-4
size: -
D: -
length: 12
J: TRBJ2-1

CDR3: CASSPTKDTEAFF
DNA: TGTGCCAGCTCACCGACAAAGGACACTGAAGCTTTCTTT
V: TRBV18
size: -
D: -
length: 13
J: TRBJ1-1

CDR3: CASSLDEATELVGELFF
DNA: TGTGCCAGCAGCTTGGATGAGGCGACAGAGCTTGTGGGGGAGCTGTTTTTT
V: TRBV5-5
size: -
D: -
length: 17
J: TRBJ2-2

CDR3: CASSGGDRDNYGYTF
DNA: TGTGCCAGCAGCGGAGGGGACAGGGATAACTATGGCTACACCTTC
V: TRBV7-9
size: once
D: TRBD1
length: 15
J: TRBJ1-2

CDR3: CASSLAGGPLGEKLFF
DNA: TGCGCCAGCAGCTTGGCCGGGGGCCCTCTAGGGGAAAAACTGTTTTTT
V: TRBV5-1
size: -
D: -
length: 16
J: TRBJ1-4

CDR3: CATSAERGNSNQPQHF
DNA: TGTGCCACCAGCGCCGAGAGGGGGAATAGCAATCAGCCCCAGCATTTT
V: TRBV15
size: -
D: -
length: 16
J: TRBJ1-5

CDR3: CASSDSGGSQYF
DNA: TGTGCCAGCAGCGATTCAGGGGGGTCGCAGTATTTT
V: TRBV7-3
size: few
D: -
length: 12
J: TRBJ2-3

CDR3: CASSIARSYEQYF
DNA: TGTGCCAGTAGTATAGCTAGGAGCTACGAGCAGTACTTC
V: TRBV19
size: -
D: -
length: 13
J: TRBJ2-7

CDR3: CASRPGGQGFDNQPQHF
DNA: TGTGCCAGCAGGCCCGGAGGACAGGGTTTTGACAATCAGCCCCAGCATTTT
V: TRBV28
size: -
D: TRBD1
length: 17
J: TRBJ1-5

CDR3: CASSLTGGLWDTQYF
DNA: TGTGCCAGCAGCTTAACGGGGGGGCTCTGGGATACGCAGTATTTT
V: TRBV7-2
size: -
D: TRBD2
length: 15
J: TRBJ2-3

CDR3: CASSLGTAREAFF
DNA: TGTGCCAGCAGTTTAGGCACAGCTAGAGAAGCTTTCTTT
V: TRBV28
size: -
D: -
length: 13
J: TRBJ1-1

CDR3: CASRADPHRMETQYF
DNA: TGTGCCAGCAGAGCCGACCCCCATCGAATGGAGACCCAGTACTTC
V: TRBV6-5
size: once
D: -
length: 15
J: TRBJ2-5

CDR3: CASSLGPQLSGNTIYF
DNA: TGTGCCAGCAGCTTAGGCCCACAGCTCTCTGGAAACACCATATATTTT
V: TRBV7-2
size: -
D: -
length: 16
J: TRBJ1-3

CDR3: CASHRAGYNEQFF
DNA: TGTGCCAGCCACCGGGCTGGCTACAATGAGCAGTTCTTC
V: TRBV6-5
size: -
D: -
length: 13
J: TRBJ2-1

CDR3: CASSYISPSQNQPQHF
DNA: TGTGCCAGCAGTTATATCTCCCCCTCACAGAATCAGCCCCAGCATTTT
V: TRBV6-2/TRBV6-3
size: -
D: -
length: 16
J: TRBJ1-5

CDR3: CASSLAATSVGNEQFF
DNA: TGCGCCAGCAGCTTGGCCGCGACTAGCGTAGGCAATGAGCAGTTCTTC
V: TRBV5-1
size: -
D: TRBD2
length: 16
J: TRBJ2-1

CDR3: CASSRDRGGPGELFF
DNA: TGTGCCAGCAGCCGGGACCGGGGTGGACCCGGGGAGCTGTTTTTT
V: TRBV5-4
size: -
D: -
length: 15
J: TRBJ2-2

CDR3: CATTGDSYNSPLHF
DNA: TGTGCCACCACAGGGGACAGCTATAATTCACCCCTCCACTTT
V: TRBV28
size: -
D: TRBD1
length: 14
J: TRBJ1-6

CDR3: CASSHGQGKLFF
DNA: TGTGCCAGCAGCCACGGACAGGGGAAACTGTTTTTT
V: TRBV7-9
size: -
D: TRBD1
length: 12
J: TRBJ1-4

CDR3: CASSLTGYNEQFF
DNA: TGTGCCAGCAGTTTAACGGGGTATAATGAGCAGTTCTTC
V: TRBV27
size: -
D: -
length: 13
J: TRBJ2-1

CDR3: CASSQVVSTDTQYF
DNA: TGTGCCAGCAGCCAAGTGGTTAGCACAGATACGCAGTATTTT
V: TRBV3-1/TRBV3-2
size: once
D: -
length: 14
J: TRBJ2-3

CDR3: CASSAAGTSNYGYTF
DNA: TGTGCCAGCTCAGCTGCGGGCACCTCTAACTATGGCTACACCTTC
V: TRBV18
size: few
D: -
length: 15
J: TRBJ1-2

CDR3: CASSPDGNNSPLHF
DNA: TGTGCCAGCAGCCCCGACGGGAATAATTCACCCCTCCACTTT
V: TRBV9
size: -
D: -
length: 14
J: TRBJ1-6

CDR3: CATSEPGLAGSSYNEQFF
DNA: TGTGCCACCAGTGAACCAGGACTAGCGGGGAGCTCCTACAATGAGCAGTTCTTC
V: TRBV24-1
size: -
D: TRBD2
length: 18
J: TRBJ2-1

CDR3: CASRKPGQGTEAFF
DNA: TGTGCCAGCAGGAAACCGGGACAGGGGACTGAAGCTTTCTTT
V: TRBV11-2
size: -
D: TRBD1
length: 14
J: TRBJ1-1

CDR3: CASSLGLSGASDNEQFF
DNA: TGTGCCAGCAGCTTAGGTTTAAGCGGGGCGTCTGACAATGAGCAGTTCTTC
V: TRBV7-9
size: -
D: TRBD2
length: 17
J: TRBJ2-1

CDR3: CASSNPPRDQADTQYF
DNA: TGTGCCAGTAGTAACCCCCCCCGGGACCAAGCAGATACGCAGTATTTT
V: TRBV19
size: -
D: -
length: 16
J: TRBJ2-3

CDR3: CSVDRGTASTDTQYF
DNA: TGCAGCGTTGATCGGGGGACTGCGAGCACAGATACGCAGTATTTT
V: TRBV29-1
size: -
D: -
length: 15
J: TRBJ2-3

CDR3: CASSYSGGSNQPQHF
DNA: TGTGCCAGCAGTTACTCGGGCGGTAGCAATCAGCCCCAGCATTTT
V: TRBV6-5
size: -
D: -
length: 15
J: TRBJ1-5

CDR3: CASSLRSGTAANEKLFF
DNA: TGTGCCAGCAGTTTGCGATCCGGGACAGCGGCTAATGAAAAACTGTTTTTT
V: TRBV6-2/TRBV6-3
size: -
D: TRBD1
length: 17
J: TRBJ1-4

CDR3: CASSKGGQPQHF
DNA: TGTGCCAGCAGTAAGGGAGGCCAGCCCCAGCATTTT
V: TRBV14
size: -
D: -
length: 12
J: TRBJ1-5

CDR3: CASSVEPVTGPSSPLHF
DNA: TGTGCCAGCAGCGTCGAACCAGTGACAGGGCCGAGCTCACCCCTCCACTTT
V: TRBV9
size: -
D: TRBD1
length: 17
J: TRBJ1-6

CDR3: CASSLAPLGRVKNIQYF
DNA: TGTGCCAGCAGCTTAGCCCCTCTGGGGAGGGTCAAAAACATTCAGTACTTC
V: TRBV7-9
size: once
D: TRBD2
length: 17
J: TRBJ2-4

CDR3: CASGNSPLHF
DNA: TGTGCCAGTGGAAATTCACCCCTCCACTTT
V: TRBV19
size: -
D: -
length: 10
J: TRBJ1-6

CDR3: CASSQGAVRGDQPQHF
DNA: TGCGCCAGCAGCCAAGGGGCGGTAAGAGGAGATCAGCCCCAGCATTTT
V: TRBV4-1
size: -
D: -
length: 16
J: TRBJ1-5

CDR3: CASSLGLLDEQFF
DNA: TGTGCCAGCAGCTTAGGGCTGTTAGATGAGCAGTTCTTC
V: TRBV7-3
size: -
D: -
length: 13
J: TRBJ2-1